The sequence of this T cell receptor beta chain was determined in a study of blood T cells in healthy people across ages. Across the whole study: About one barcoded beta molecule was captured per two T cells (by template switching).

On this clonotype: Antigen specificity is unknown.

Study conclusions and caveats: Older age went with lower TCR beta diversity per million T cells, in a roughly linear way.

PCR was performed a second time for about 7 to 11 cycles using a sample-barcoded 5' primer and a J-beta primer mix. MiXCR was run by TCRdb on the 5' RACE reads, yielding one entry per CDR3 protein. Counted here are 900,000 to 950,000 distinct CDR3 sequences, approximately 32% occurring once; the ten biggest clones make up roughly 10%. The CDR3 totals 14 residues. CDR1 DFQATT and CDR2 SNEGSKA come from the germline V gene (reference sequence). The germline V and J ends were trimmed by 6 bases and 4 bases, with 13 bases remaining between them. The sample also formed part of further work on T cells of mothers and their children. That study adds: Within related and unrelated pairs, thymic selection shapes TCR recombination output in a similar way.

The specimen was blood. V is TRBV20-1 and J is TRBJ2-6; possible D gene TRBD1, 5 bases. This clonotype originated in a woman aged 40 to 50 in good health. Here the CDR3 DNA reads TGCAGTGCACCAGGGTCAGGCGGGGCCAACGTCCTGACTTTC. Amino acids: CSAPGSGGANVLTF.